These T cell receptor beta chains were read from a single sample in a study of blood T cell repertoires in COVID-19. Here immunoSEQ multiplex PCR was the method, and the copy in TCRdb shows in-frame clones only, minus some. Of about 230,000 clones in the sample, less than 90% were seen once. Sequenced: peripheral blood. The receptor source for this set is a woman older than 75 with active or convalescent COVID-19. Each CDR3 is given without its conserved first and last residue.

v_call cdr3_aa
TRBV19 AGSTGRYNEQF
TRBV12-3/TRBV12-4 ASSPRTGDGYT
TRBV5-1 ASRTAGANYGYT
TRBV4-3 ASSHRTGTESHTEAF
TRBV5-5 ASSSTSGRANEQF
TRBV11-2 ASSPEMGANFKRDEQF
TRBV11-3 ASSSKVGRGRNTIY
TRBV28 ASSPSDRALGGYT
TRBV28 ASSLGTAQPNTEAF
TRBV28 ASSPQTGGEQY
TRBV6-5 ASRRDRGADTQY
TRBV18 TSSPFVGTGPYEQY
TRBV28 ASTTRGYEQY
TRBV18 ASSPLAGSVTEAF
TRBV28 ASSYSSGNEQY
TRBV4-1 ASSQEVSRGFYNEQF
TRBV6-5 ASRPLAGVSNEQF
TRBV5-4 ASSFRDRGQTDTQY
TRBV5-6 ASSLEISADTQY
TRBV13 ASSLRLAGGWSKNIQY
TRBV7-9 ASSFTRGTGELF
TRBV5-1 ASRQTGTGNNEQF
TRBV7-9 ASSPNNSPLH
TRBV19 ASKTHDSRNQPQH
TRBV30 AWSVPLAGGEWTQY
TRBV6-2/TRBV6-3 ASSYIKNTEAF
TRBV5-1 ASSLSQGARETQY
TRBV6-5 ASSYGVTGGIYGYT
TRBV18 ASSLLQGGTYEQY
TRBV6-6 ASSYNLAEAGELF
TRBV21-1 ASSNVERDKVNQPQH
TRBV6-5 ASIQATTPQY